This T cell receptor (beta chain) appears in the sequencing data of a study of radiotherapy plus CTLA-4 blockade in lung cancer. Turning to the study itself: Objective responses were seen in around 17% of patients, disease control in around 31%. Whole-study results and caveats: After radiotherapy and ipilimumab, tumor-derived clones expanded in peripheral blood.

The repertoire was sequenced with immunoSEQ multiplex PCR; TCRdb's copy has only in-frame clones and lacks some. The sample has about 32,000 clones; approximately 75% are singletons. Lung cancer patients with chemo-refractory metastatic non-small-cell disease were given focal radiation plus CTLA-4 blockade with ipilimumab. A word on this clone: Its cognate antigen is unknown.

Germline values: CDR1 SGHAT, CDR2 FQNNGV. V lost 5 bases to trimming and J lost 9 bases; unmatched junction nucleotides: 17. This CDR3 comprises 17 residues. Sequencing was performed on peripheral blood, taken from a patient treated with radiotherapy plus ipilimumab. This TCR derives from a human donor with non-small cell lung cancer that progressed on radiotherapy plus ipilimumab. V and J are TRBV11-2 and TRBJ2-3, with 10 bases lining up with TRBD2. The CDR3 protein is CASSPVKGLAAPHTQYF. The CDR3 bases are TGTGCCAGCAGCCCGGTAAAAGGACTAGCGGCACCCCACACGCAGTATTTT.